A single sample is the source of the 27 T cell receptor beta chains below, sequenced in a study of CD8 T cells in Susac syndrome. The authors reverse transcribed roughly 0.5 to 1 ug RNA with random hexamers. Each CDR3 protein is one row after TCRdb ran MiXCR on the immunoSEQ multiplex PCR reads. Of 140,000 or so distinct CDR3 sequences in the sample, about 95% are singletons; the top ten hold over 0.09%. The specimen was CD4+ T cells from PBMCs. These receptors came from a human donor with multiple sclerosis.

DNA of the CDR3: TGTGCCAGCAAATCACCGGGACAACAGAACACTGAAGCTTTCTTT. Translating gives CASKSPGQQNTEAFF. V and J are TRBV7-9 and TRBJ1-1, with a possible D match to TRBD1 (6 bases). Trimming stripped 7 bases from V and 1 base from J, with 16 bases between. Looked up from germline, CDR1 is SEHNR and CDR2 is FQNEAQ (reference sequence). CDR3 length: 15 residues.

The rearrangement joins TRBV6-2 or TRBV6-3 to TRBJ1-5, with 10 bases that match TRBD1. This CDR3 is 17 amino acids long. The V and J ends lost 6 bases and 2 bases, in that order; junction bases with no gene match: 10. Germline V gene sequence: CDR1 MNHEY, CDR2 SVGEGT. The CDR3 region is CASSPRDRGSRNQPQHF. The CDR3 nucleotides are TGTGCCAGCAGCCCTCGGGACAGGGGTTCACGCAATCAGCCCCAGCATTTT.

The chain joins TRBV3-1 to TRBJ2-3; no clear D. There are 11 residues in the CDR3. V lost 3 bases and J lost 5, with 3 bases in between. In germline, CDR1 is LGHDT, CDR2 YNNKEL (reference sequence). The DNA for the CDR3 is TGTGCCAGCAGCCAGCAAGATACGCAGTATTTT. Amino acid sequence: CASSQQDTQYF.

V gene TRBV4-1 combines with J gene TRBJ1-5, with TRBD1 as a possible D gene (6 bases). Germline assignment: CDR1 MGHRA and CDR2 YSYEKL. V was trimmed by 1 base and J by 7 bases, leaving 8 bases between them. The CDR3 runs 13 residues. The CDR3 loop is CASSQGQGQPQHF. CDR3 in DNA: TGCGCCAGCAGCCAAGGGCAGGGGCAGCCCCAGCATTTT.

V is TRBV5-4 and J is TRBJ1-2; 12 nucleotides align to TRBD1. Per germline, CDR1 SGHNT and CDR2 YYREEE (reference sequence). The CDR3 is made up of 15 amino acids. V was clipped by 4 bases and J by 4 bases; unmatched bases: 5. CDR3 DNA: TGTGCCAGCAGCAGGGGACAGGGGGCGGGCTATGGCTACACCTTC. Protein product: CASSRGQGAGYGYTF.

V and J are TRBV3-1 and TRBJ2-7; 16 bases fit TRBD2. Trimming removed 4 bases from V and 12 bases from J; junction bases left unmatched: 6. The CDR3 has 14 amino acids. CDR1 and CDR2 (germline): LGHDT, YNNKEL (reference sequence). CDR3 in amino acids: CASSRGTSGRAVYF. The CDR3 bases are TGTGCCAGCAGCCGGGGGACTAGCGGGAGGGCCGTGTACTTC.

This chain uses TRBV7-2 with TRBJ2-3; D gene unclear. Germline CDR1 is SGHTA and CDR2 is FQGNSA. The V end lost 10 bases, the J end lost 2 bases, and 13 bases lay between the germline ends. CDR3 length: 13 amino acids. The CDR3 DNA reads as TGTGCCACCTCAAAGGCCTACACAGATACGCAGTATTTT. Translating gives CATSKAYTDTQYF.

Here the CDR3 DNA reads TGTGCCAGCAGCCAATGGCAGGACAATTCACCCCTCCACTTT. This encodes CASSQWQDNSPLHF. V is TRBV3-1 and J is TRBJ1-6, with D unresolved. The CDR3 runs 14 residues. V lost 2 bases, J lost 7 bases, and 9 bases lay in between. CDR1 and CDR2 from the germline V gene are LGHDT and YNNKEL (reference sequence).

V is TRBV24-1 and J is TRBJ2-3; TRBD1 might be the D (6 bases). The CDR3 runs 13 residues. V lost 3 bases to trimming and J lost 4 bases, with 7 bases between them. Per the germline V gene, CDR1 is KGHDR and CDR2 is SFDVKD. CDR3 loop: CATSDPGADTQYF. As DNA, the CDR3 is TGTGCCACCAGTGATCCAGGGGCAGATACGCAGTATTTT.

The chain is built from TRBV19 and TRBJ2-7; 9 bases fit TRBD2. This CDR3 has 14 amino acids. The V and J ends lost 6 bases and 2 bases, in that order; junction bases with no gene match: 5. Germline CDR1 reads LNHDA; CDR2 reads SQIVND (reference sequence). CDR3 bases: TGTGCCAGTAGAAGCGCGGGGGGGACCTACGAGCAGTACTTC. It is translated as CASRSAGGTYEQYF.

The rearrangement joins TRBV29-1 to TRBJ1-1, with D unresolved. Germline V gene data show CDR1 as SQVTM and CDR2 as ANQGSEA. This CDR3 has 13 amino acids. V lost 7 bases, J lost 4 bases, and 16 bases lay in between. This CDR3 reads CSATAGRSTEAFF. The CDR3 DNA follows: TGCAGCGCGACTGCGGGCCGTAGCACTGAAGCTTTCTTT.

The rearrangement links TRBV7-2 to TRBJ1-1, with D unclear. The V end lost 6 bases, the J end lost 1 base, and 9 bases lay between the germline ends. From germline, CDR1 is SGHTA and CDR2 FQGNSA. CDR3 length: 13 amino acids. DNA for the CDR3: TGTGCCAGCAGATATAGTTGGAACACTGAAGCTTTCTTT. Its translation: CASRYSWNTEAFF.

A single count supports this clonotype. The chain is built from TRBV24-1 and TRBJ2-3, with D unresolved. V lost 3 bases and J lost 1, with 10 bases in between. Germline V gives CDR1 KGHDR, CDR2 SFDVKD. The CDR3 has 15 residues. The CDR3, as DNA: TGTGCCACCAGTGATCGCGGAGCCGGCACAGATACGCAGTATTTT. Translation: CATSDRGAGTDTQYF.

V gene TRBV7-2 combines with J gene TRBJ2-7; 9 nucleotides align to TRBD1. V shed 2 bases and J 4 bases; nucleotides not matched to a gene: 9. The CDR3 is made up of 16 amino acids. CDR1 and CDR2 (germline): SGHTA, FQGNSA. CDR3 sequence reads: CASSLIGQGLDYEQYF. In DNA, the CDR3 is TGTGCCAGCAGCTTAATCGGACAGGGGCTTGATTACGAGCAGTACTTC.

The V gene is TRBV14, the J gene TRBJ1-1; D call uncertain. Germline CDR1 reads SGHDN; CDR2 reads FVKESK. CDR3 length: 12 amino acids. V lost 4 bases and J 8 bases, leaving 11 bases between the germline ends. The CDR3 region is CASSRHFSEAFF. In nucleotides, the CDR3 is TGTGCCAGCAGCCGACATTTTTCCGAAGCTTTCTTT.

The gene calls are TRBV6-2 or TRBV6-3 and TRBJ2-1; 8 positions agree with TRBD1. The germline V gene encodes CDR1 MNHEY and CDR2 SVGEGT. V shed 5 bases, J shed 8 bases, and the junction held 14 bases outside the gene matches. CDR3 length equals 16 residues. The CDR3 nucleotides are TGTGCCAGCAGTGGGGCCCTTGCCAGGGGGCGCGATGAGCAGTTCTTC. Translation gives CASSGALARGRDEQFF.

The chain couples TRBV7-9 to TRBJ2-7; 7 nucleotides align to TRBD2. V shed 3 bases, J shed 5 bases, and the junction held 7 bases outside the gene matches. Per the germline V gene, CDR1 is SEHNR and CDR2 is FQNEAQ (reference sequence). The CDR3 loop spans 14 amino acids. The CDR3 region is CASSFGGVPDEQYF. The CDR3 DNA reads as TGTGCCAGCAGCTTTGGGGGGGTTCCTGACGAGCAGTACTTC.

The chain couples TRBV29-1 to TRBJ2-3, with TRBD1 matching over 8 bases. Germline lookup yields CDR1 SQVTM and CDR2 ANQGSEA. The J segment lost 4 bases and the V segment lost 4 bases, leaving 7 bases of the junction unmatched. The CDR3 has 14 residues. The CDR3 spells CSVAQGAPPDTQYF. The CDR3 DNA reads TGCAGCGTTGCTCAGGGGGCGCCCCCAGATACGCAGTATTTT.

For the CDR3, the DNA is TGTGCCAGCAGCCAAGAAGATTGGCGGAACACCGGGGAGCTGTTTTTT. This gives the protein CASSQEDWRNTGELFF. This chain connects TRBV3-1 to TRBJ2-2; D uncertain. Germline V CDR1 and CDR2: LGHDT, YNNKEL (reference sequence). The CDR3 covers 16 residues. Trimming shortened V by 0 bases and J by 1 base, and 9 bases separated the two germline ends. The full variable domain, its missing parts supplied by reference TRBV3-1 and TRBJ2-2, is DTAVSQTPKYLVTQMGNDKSIKCEQNLGHDTMYWYKQDSKKFLKIMFSYNNKELIINETVPNRFSPKSPDKAHLNLHINSLELGDSAVYFCASSQEDWRNTGELFFGEGSRLTVL.

The rearrangement links TRBV9 to TRBJ2-7, with TRBD2 matching over 10 bases. With 0 bases clipped from V and 4 bases from J, the junction kept 4 bases outside the gene matches. The CDR3 has 15 residues. Germline CDR1 is SGDLS and CDR2 is YYNGEE. The CDR3 region is CASSVAAGGRYEQYF. DNA of the CDR3: TGTGCCAGCAGCGTAGCAGCGGGAGGGAGGTACGAGCAGTACTTC. The full variable domain, with the rest looked up from reference TRBV9 and TRBJ2-7, is DSGVTQTPKHLITATGQRVTLRCSPRSGDLSVYWYQQSLDQGLQFLIQYYNGEERAKGNILERFSAQQFPDLHSELNLSSLELGDSALYFCASSVAAGGRYEQYFGPGTRLTVT.

The genes are TRBV27 and TRBJ2-5, with 8 bases matching TRBD2. There are 15 residues in the CDR3. With 5 bases clipped from V and 1 base from J, the junction kept 6 bases outside the gene matches. Germline loops: CDR1 MNHEY, CDR2 SMNVEV (reference sequence). CDR3 protein: CASSPTGLVQETQYF. For the CDR3, the DNA is TGTGCCAGCAGTCCAACGGGACTAGTCCAAGAGACCCAGTACTTC.

The chain combines TRBV2 with TRBJ2-3, with TRBD2 matching over 8 bases. The CDR3 has 17 amino acids. Germline lookup yields CDR1 SNHLY and CDR2 FYNNEI. V shed 6 bases, J shed 0 bases, and the junction held 11 bases outside the gene matches. CDR3 sequence reads: CASSRTSSASSTDTQYF. The CDR3 DNA is TGTGCCAGCAGCAGGACTAGCAGTGCCTCTAGCACAGATACGCAGTATTTT.

This chain uses TRBV7-2 with TRBJ2-1; D may be TRBD1 (5 bases). CDR1 and CDR2 (germline): SGHTA, FQGNSA. This CDR3 is built from 15 residues. Deletions cut 1 base from V and 1 base from J, with 8 bases between. The CDR3 coding sequence is TGTGCCAGCAGCTTAGGGCAGGGATCCTACAATGAGCAGTTCTTC. Translating it yields CASSLGQGSYNEQFF.

The chain has TRBV2 and TRBJ2-1, with TRBD2 matching 12 bases. V lost 5 bases to trimming and J lost 8 bases; unmatched junction nucleotides: 4. Germline CDR1 and CDR2: SNHLY and FYNNEI. The CDR3 contains 14 residues. CDR3 sequence reads: CASSLAGGPYEQFF. Here the CDR3 DNA reads TGTGCCAGCAGTCTAGCGGGGGGGCCCTATGAGCAGTTCTTC.

The gene calls are TRBV7-9 and TRBJ2-6; D not certain. V was cut by 4 bases and J by 2 bases, with 12 bases left in between. This CDR3 spans 16 amino acids. Germline values: CDR1 SEHNR, CDR2 FQNEAQ (reference sequence). The DNA for the CDR3 is TGTGCCAGCAGCTACATGGGGTTCGCTGGGGCCAACGTCCTGACTTTC. Protein: CASSYMGFAGANVLTF. Based on the CDR3 plus reference TRBV7-9 and TRBJ2-6, the full variable domain is DTGVSQNPRHKITKRGQNVTFRCDPISEHNRLYWYRQTLGQGPEFLTYFQNEAQLEKSRLLSDRFSAERPKGSFSTLEIQRTEQGDSAMYLCASSYMGFAGANVLTFGAGSRLTVL.

V gene TRBV1 combines with J gene TRBJ2-7; TRBD1 is taken as the D call from the table, unchecked against the DNA. TRBV1 is reported as a pseudogene. The CDR3 has 14 residues. In DNA, the CDR3 is TGCACCAGCAGCCAAGCCCGGGAGCCGGGCGAGCAGTACTTC. Its protein product is CTSSQAREPGEQYF.

This chain uses TRBV7-9 with TRBJ2-4; D is perhaps TRBD2 (5 bases). CDR1 and CDR2 from the germline V gene are SEHNR and FQNEAQ (reference sequence). Trimming took 5 bases from V and 0 from J, leaving 14 bases between them. This CDR3 spans 16 amino acids. CDR3 sequence (DNA): TGTGCCAGCAGCCTGTTCTCGGGGATAGCCAAAAACATTCAGTACTTC. It codes for CASSLFSGIAKNIQYF.